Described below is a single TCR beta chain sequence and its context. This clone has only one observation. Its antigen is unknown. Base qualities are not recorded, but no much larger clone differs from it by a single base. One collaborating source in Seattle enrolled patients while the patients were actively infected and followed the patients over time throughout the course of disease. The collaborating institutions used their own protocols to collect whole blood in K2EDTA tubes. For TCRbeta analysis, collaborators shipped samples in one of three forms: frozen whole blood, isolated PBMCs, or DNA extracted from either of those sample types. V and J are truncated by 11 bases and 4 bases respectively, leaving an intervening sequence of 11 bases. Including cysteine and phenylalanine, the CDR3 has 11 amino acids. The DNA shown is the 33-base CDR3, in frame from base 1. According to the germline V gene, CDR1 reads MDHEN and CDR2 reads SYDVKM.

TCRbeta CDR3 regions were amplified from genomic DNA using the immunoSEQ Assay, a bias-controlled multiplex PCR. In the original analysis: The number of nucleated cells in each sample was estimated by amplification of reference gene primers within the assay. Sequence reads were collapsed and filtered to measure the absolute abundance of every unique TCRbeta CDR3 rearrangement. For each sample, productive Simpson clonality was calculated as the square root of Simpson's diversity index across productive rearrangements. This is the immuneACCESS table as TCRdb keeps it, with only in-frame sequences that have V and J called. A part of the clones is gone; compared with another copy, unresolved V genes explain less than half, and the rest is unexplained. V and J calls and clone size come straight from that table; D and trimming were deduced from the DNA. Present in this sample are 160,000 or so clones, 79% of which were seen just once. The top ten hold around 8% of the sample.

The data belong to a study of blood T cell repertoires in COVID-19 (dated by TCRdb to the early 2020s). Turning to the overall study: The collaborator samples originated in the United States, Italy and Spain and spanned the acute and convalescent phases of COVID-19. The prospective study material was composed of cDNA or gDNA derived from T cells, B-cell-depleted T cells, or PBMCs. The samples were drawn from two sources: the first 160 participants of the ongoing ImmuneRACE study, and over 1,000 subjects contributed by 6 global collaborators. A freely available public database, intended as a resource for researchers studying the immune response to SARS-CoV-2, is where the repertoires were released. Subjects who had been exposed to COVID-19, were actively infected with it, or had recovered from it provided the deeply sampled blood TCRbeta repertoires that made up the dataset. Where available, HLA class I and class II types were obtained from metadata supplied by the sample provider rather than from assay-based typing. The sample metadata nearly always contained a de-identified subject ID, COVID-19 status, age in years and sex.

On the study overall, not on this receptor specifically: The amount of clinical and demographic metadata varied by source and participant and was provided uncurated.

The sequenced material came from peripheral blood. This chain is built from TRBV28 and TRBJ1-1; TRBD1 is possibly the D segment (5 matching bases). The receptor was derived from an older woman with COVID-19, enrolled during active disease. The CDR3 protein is CAEGRGTEAFF. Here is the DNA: TGTGCCGAAGGGAGGGGCACTGAAGCTTTCTTT. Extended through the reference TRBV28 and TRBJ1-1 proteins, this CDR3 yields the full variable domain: DVKVTQSSRYLVKRTGEKVFLECVQDMDHENMFWYRQDPGLGLRLIYFSYDVKMKEKGDIPEGYSVSREKKERFSLILESASTNQTSMYLCAEGRGTEAFFGQGTRLTVV.